This entry lists 2 T cell receptor beta chains sequenced from one sample in a study of blood T cell repertoires in COVID-19. Generated by immunoSEQ multiplex PCR, the TCRdb table keeps only in-frame clones and is missing some. The sample contains more than 300,000 clones, about 89% of which appear only once. The sequenced sample was PBMCs or T cells enriched from blood (not recorded which). Receptors originate from a woman in her 40s who had been exposed to COVID-19.

The V and J genes are TRBV5-1 and TRBJ1-2, with D perhaps TRBD1 (5 bases). V was trimmed by 0 bases and J by 1 base, leaving 7 bases between them. The CDR3 has 14 residues. CDR1 is SGHRS and CDR2 is YFSETQ in the germline V gene. The CDR3 sequence: CASSLETVNYGYTF. In DNA, the CDR3 is TGCGCCAGCAGCTTGGAGACAGTTAACTATGGCTACACCTTC.

V and J are TRBV9 and TRBJ1-2, with a weak D call TRBD1 (5 bases). Trimming shortened V by 2 bases and J by 5 bases, and 10 bases separated the two germline ends. This CDR3 is 13 amino acids long. Germline V gene sequence: CDR1 SGDLS, CDR2 YYNGEE. As DNA, the CDR3 is TGTGCCAGCAGCGTTGAGCAGGGTTATGGCTACACCTTC. Its translation is CASSVEQGYGYTF.